This T cell receptor beta chain was captured by sequencing in a study of T cells in Graves' hyperthyroidism and ophthalmopathy. Study conclusions and caveats: A median 6.5 months before onset, the model predicted ophthalmopathy. Researchers found most expanded thyroid clonotypes above 0.001 in blood as well.

This clonotype was counted between two and nine times. Antigen unknown. Germline V lookup: CDR1 MNHEY, CDR2 SVGAGI. The CDR3 has 14 amino acids. V shed 2 bases and J 6 bases; nucleotides not matched to a gene: 3. The investigators amplified TCR beta CDR3 regions from RNA transcripts. The TCR CDR3 was amplified in a first-round RT-PCR using the HTBI primer set. One entry per CDR3 protein results from TCRdb running MiXCR on the multiplex PCR reads. The sample holds around 600,000 distinct CDR3 sequences, 45% seen once. The J gene is TRBJ1-4, the V gene TRBV6-5; 7 nucleotides align to TRBD1. What was sequenced was peripheral blood or thyroid tissue (not recorded which). The sequence was collected from an adult man with Graves' disease, either hyperthyroidism or ophthalmopathy (not recorded which). CDR3 sequence (DNA): TGTGCCAGCAGTTACAGAGGGGGCCATGAAAAACTGTTTTTT. Translated, it gives CASSYRGGHEKLFF.